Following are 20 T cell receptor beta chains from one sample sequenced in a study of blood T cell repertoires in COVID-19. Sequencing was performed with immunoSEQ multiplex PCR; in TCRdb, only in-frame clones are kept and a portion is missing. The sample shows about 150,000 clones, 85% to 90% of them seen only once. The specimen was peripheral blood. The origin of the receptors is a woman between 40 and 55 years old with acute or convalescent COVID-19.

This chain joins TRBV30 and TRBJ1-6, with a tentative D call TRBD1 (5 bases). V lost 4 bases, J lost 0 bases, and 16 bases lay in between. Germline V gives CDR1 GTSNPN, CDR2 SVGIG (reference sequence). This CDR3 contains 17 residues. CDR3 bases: TGTGCCTGGAATGGCAGGCGCGGGGCCTCCTATAATTCACCCCTCCACTTT. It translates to CAWNGRRGASYNSPLHF.

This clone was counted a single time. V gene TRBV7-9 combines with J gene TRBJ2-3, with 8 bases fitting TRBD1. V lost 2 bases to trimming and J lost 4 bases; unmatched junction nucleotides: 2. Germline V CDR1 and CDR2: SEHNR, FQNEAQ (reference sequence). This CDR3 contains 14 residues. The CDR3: CASSLTQGADTQYF. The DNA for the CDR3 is TGTGCCAGCAGCTTAACACAGGGGGCAGATACGCAGTATTTT. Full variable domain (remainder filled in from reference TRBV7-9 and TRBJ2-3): DTGVSQNPRHKITKRGQNVTFRCDPISEHNRLYWYRQTLGQGPEFLTYFQNEAQLEKSRLLSDRFSAERPKGSFSTLEIQRTEQGDSAMYLCASSLTQGADTQYFGPGTRLTVL.

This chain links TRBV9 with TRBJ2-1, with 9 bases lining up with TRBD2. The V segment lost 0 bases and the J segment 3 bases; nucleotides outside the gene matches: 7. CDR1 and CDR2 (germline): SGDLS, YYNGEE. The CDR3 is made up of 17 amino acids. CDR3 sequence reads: CASSVDHSGGSYNEQFF. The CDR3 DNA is TGTGCCAGCAGCGTAGACCACAGCGGGGGGAGCTACAATGAGCAGTTCTTC.

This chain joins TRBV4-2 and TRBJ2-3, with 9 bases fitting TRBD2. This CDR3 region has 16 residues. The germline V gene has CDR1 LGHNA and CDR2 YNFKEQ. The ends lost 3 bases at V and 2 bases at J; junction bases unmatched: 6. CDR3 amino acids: CASSQLTSGYTDTQYF. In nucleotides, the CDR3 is TGTGCCAGCAGCCAGCTGACTAGCGGTTACACAGATACGCAGTATTTT.

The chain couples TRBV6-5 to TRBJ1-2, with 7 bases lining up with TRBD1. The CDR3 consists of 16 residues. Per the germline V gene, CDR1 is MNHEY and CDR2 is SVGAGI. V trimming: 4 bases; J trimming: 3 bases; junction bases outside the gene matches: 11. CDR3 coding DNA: TGTGCCAGCAGTTCCGACAGGGAGCAGTTTTACTATGGCTACACCTTC. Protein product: CASSSDREQFYYGYTF.

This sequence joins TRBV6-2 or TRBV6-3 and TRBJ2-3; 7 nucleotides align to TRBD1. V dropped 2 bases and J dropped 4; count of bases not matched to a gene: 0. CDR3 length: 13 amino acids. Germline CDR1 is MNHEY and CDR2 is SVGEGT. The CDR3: CASSYTGADTQYF. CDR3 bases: TGTGCCAGCAGTTACACAGGGGCAGATACGCAGTATTTT.

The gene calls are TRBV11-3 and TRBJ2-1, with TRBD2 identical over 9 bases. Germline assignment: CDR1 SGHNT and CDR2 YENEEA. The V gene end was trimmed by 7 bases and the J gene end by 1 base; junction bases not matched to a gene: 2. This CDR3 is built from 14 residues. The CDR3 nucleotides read TGTGCCAGCAATAGCGGGGGTTCCTACAATGAGCAGTTCTTC. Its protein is CASNSGGSYNEQFF.

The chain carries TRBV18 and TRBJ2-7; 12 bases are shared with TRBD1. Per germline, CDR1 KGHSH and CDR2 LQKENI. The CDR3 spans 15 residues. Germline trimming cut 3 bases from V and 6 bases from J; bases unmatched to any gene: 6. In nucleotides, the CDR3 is TGTGCCAGCTCACCGGGGACAGGGGGCGCGGCCGAGCAGTACTTC. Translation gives CASSPGTGGAAEQYF.

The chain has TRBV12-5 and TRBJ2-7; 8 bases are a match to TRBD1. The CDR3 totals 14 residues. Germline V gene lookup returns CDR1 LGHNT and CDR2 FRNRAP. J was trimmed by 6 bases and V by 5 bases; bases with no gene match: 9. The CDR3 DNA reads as TGTGCTAGTGGTCCAAGAACCGGGACAGGCGAGCAGTACTTC. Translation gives CASGPRTGTGEQYF.

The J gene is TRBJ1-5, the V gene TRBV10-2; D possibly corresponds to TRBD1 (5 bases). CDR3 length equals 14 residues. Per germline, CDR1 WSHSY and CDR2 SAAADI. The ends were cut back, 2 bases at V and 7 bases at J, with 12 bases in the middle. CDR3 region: CASSEGGVRQPQHF. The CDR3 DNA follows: TGCGCCAGCAGTGAGGGGGGGGTTCGGCAGCCCCAGCATTTT.

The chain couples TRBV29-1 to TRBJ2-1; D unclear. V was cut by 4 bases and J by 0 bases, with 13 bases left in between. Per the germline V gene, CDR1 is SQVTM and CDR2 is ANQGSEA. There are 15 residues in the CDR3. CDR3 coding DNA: TGCAGCGTTGCACCCCATTCCGGCTCCTACAATGAGCAGTTCTTC. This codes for CSVAPHSGSYNEQFF.

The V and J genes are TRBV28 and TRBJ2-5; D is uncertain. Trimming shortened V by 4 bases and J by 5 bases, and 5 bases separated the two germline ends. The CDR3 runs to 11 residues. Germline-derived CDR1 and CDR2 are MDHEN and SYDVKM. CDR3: CASSYRETQYF. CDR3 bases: TGTGCCAGCAGTTACCGGGAGACCCAGTACTTC.

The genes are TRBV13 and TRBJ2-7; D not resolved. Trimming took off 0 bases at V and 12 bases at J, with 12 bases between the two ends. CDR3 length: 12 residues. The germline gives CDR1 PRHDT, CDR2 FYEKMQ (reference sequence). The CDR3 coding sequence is TGTGCCAGCAGCTTAGGGCTGAGTCGTTGGTACTTC. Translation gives CASSLGLSRWYF. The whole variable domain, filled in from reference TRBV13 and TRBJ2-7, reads AAGVIQSPRHLIKEKRETATLKCYPIPRHDTVYWYQQGPGQDPQFLISFYEKMQSDKGSIPDRFSAQQFSDYHSELNMSSLELGDSALYFCASSLGLSRWYFGPGTRLTVT.

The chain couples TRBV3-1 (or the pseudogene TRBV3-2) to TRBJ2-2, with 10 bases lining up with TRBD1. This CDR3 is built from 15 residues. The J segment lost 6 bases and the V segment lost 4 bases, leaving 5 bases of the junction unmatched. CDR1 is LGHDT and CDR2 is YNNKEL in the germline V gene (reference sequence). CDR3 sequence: CASSPPGTGAGELFF. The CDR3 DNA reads TGTGCCAGCAGCCCCCCCGGGACAGGGGCCGGGGAGCTGTTTTTT.

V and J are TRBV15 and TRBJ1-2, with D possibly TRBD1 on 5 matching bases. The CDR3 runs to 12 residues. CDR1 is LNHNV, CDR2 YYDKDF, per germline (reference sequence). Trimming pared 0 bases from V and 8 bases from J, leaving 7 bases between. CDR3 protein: CATSRDQGGYTF. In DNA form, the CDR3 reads TGTGCCACCAGCAGAGATCAGGGAGGCTACACCTTC. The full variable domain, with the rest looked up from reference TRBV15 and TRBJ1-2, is DAMVIQNPRYQVTQFGKPVTLSCSQTLNHNVMYWYQQKSSQAPKLLFHYYDKDFNNEADTPDNFQSRRPNTSFCFLDIRSPGLGDTAMYLCATSRDQGGYTFGSGTRLTVV.

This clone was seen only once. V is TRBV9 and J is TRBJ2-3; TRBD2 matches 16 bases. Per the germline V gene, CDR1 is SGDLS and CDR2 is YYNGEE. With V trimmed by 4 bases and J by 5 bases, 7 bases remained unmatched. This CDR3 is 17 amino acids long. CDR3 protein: CASSLGLAGGLEDTQYF. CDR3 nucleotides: TGTGCCAGCAGCCTGGGACTAGCGGGGGGGCTGGAAGATACGCAGTATTTT.

This CDR3 is CATSRRTGGRDEQYF. The CDR3 nucleotides are TGTGCCACCAGCAGAAGGACAGGGGGCCGGGACGAGCAGTACTTC. The chain links TRBV15 to TRBJ2-7; TRBD1 matches at 11 bases. From germline, CDR1 is LNHNV and CDR2 YYDKDF (reference sequence). This CDR3 spans 15 amino acids. Trimming cost V 2 bases and J 5 bases; bases outside gene matches: 5.

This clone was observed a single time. The CDR3 coding sequence is TGTGCCAGCAGTTACCCCCGGGACAGGACTACCTTTAGCAATCAGCCCCAGCATTTT. It specifies CASSYPRDRTTFSNQPQHF. The chain uses TRBV2 and TRBJ1-5; 8 positions agree with TRBD1. V lost 5 bases, J lost 0 bases, and 15 bases stayed unmatched. The CDR3 has 19 amino acids. CDR1 is SNHLY and CDR2 is FYNNEI in the germline V gene.

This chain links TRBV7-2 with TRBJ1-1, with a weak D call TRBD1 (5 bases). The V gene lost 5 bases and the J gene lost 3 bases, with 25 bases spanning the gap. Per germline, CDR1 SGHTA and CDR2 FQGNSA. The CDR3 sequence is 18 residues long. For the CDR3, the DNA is TGTGCCAGCAGCCAAGCCTTCATCCAGGGTTTGTTTGACACTGAAGCTTTCTTT. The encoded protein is CASSQAFIQGLFDTEAFF.

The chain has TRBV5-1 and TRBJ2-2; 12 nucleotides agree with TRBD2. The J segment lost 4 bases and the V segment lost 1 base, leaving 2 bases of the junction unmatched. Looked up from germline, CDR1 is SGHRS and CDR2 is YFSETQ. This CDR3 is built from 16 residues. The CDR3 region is CASSLLAGGITGELFF. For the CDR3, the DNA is TGCGCCAGCAGCTTGCTAGCGGGGGGGATCACCGGGGAGCTGTTTTTT.